These T cell receptor beta chains were read from a single sample in a study of cytomegalovirus exposure and HLA in healthy donors. Method: immunoSEQ multiplex PCR; TCRdb's copy keeps in-frame clones and lacks some. The sample includes about 120,000 clones, 70% to 85% seen only once; the top ten take roughly 4.2%. Input material: PBMCs. These receptors were obtained from a male donor in good health and CMV-seropositive. Both conserved end residues are part of each CDR3. D genes are given only for firm matches. Clone size is shown for a subset of rows, as once, few, many or a class of expanded clone.

v_gene	abundance	j_gene	d_gene	CDR3aa	CDR3nt
TRBV7-2	-	TRBJ2-7	-	CASSLVSSDYEQYF	TGTGCCAGCAGCTTAGTAAGTAGCGATTACGAGCAGTACTTC
TRBV7-9	-	TRBJ2-7	-	CASSPLYEQYF	TGTGCCAGCAGCCCCCTTTACGAGCAGTACTTC
TRBV6-1	-	TRBJ2-5	TRBD1	CASSGDSQETQYF	TGTGCCAGCAGTGGGGACAGTCAAGAGACCCAGTACTTC
TRBV6-5	-	TRBJ2-7	-	CASSYRGRANRYEQYF	TGTGCCAGCAGTTACCGCGGCAGGGCAAATCGGTACGAGCAGTACTTC
TRBV5-1	-	TRBJ2-5	TRBD2	CASSLGQREQETQYF	TGCGCCAGCAGCTTGGGCCAGCGGGAGCAAGAGACCCAGTACTTC
TRBV27	once	TRBJ1-6	-	CASSFPQGSGLMPLHF	TGTGCCAGCAGTTTCCCTCAGGGGTCGGGCCTAATGCCCCTCCACTTT
TRBV27	-	TRBJ2-5	-	CASSPRGETQYF	TGTGCCAGCAGTCCTAGGGGGGAGACCCAGTACTTC
TRBV15	-	TRBJ1-2	-	CATNPAWDKNGYTF	TGTGCCACCAATCCTGCGTGGGACAAAAATGGCTACACCTTC
TRBV7-2	-	TRBJ2-7	-	CASSLGLGAYEQYF	TGTGCCAGCAGCTTAGGACTAGGCGCCTACGAGCAGTACTTC
TRBV5-4	-	TRBJ1-5	TRBD1	CASSIAGGSQPQHF	TGTGCCAGCAGCATCGCAGGGGGGAGTCAGCCCCAGCATTTT
TRBV10-3	once	TRBJ2-1	TRBD2	CAISALTSGNNEQFF	TGTGCCATCAGTGCCCTCACTAGCGGGAACAATGAGCAGTTCTTC
TRBV9	-	TRBJ2-5	-	CASSDRAGGLGETQYF	TGTGCCAGCAGCGACAGGGCCGGGGGGCTTGGTGAGACCCAGTACTTC
TRBV7-6	-	TRBJ1-1	TRBD1	CASSVLQGSLGEAFF	TGTGCCAGCAGCGTACTACAGGGGTCCTTAGGAGAAGCTTTCTTT
TRBV6-5	-	TRBJ2-7	TRBD1	CASSLTGAYEQYF	TGTGCCAGCAGTTTGACAGGGGCCTACGAGCAGTACTTC
TRBV4-1	-	TRBJ2-5	-	CASSGRGGREETQYF	TGCGCCAGCTCCGGAAGGGGGGGCCGGGAAGAGACCCAGTACTTC
TRBV2	-	TRBJ2-7	TRBD2	CASRDLNKGLVGSEQYF	TGTGCCAGCAGGGACCTTAACAAGGGACTAGTCGGCTCCGAGCAGTACTTC
TRBV4-1	-	TRBJ1-4	-	CASSQERQRELFF	TGCGCCAGCAGCCAAGAGCGCCAACGGGAACTGTTTTTT
TRBV11-3	-	TRBJ2-2	-	CASSYLSNTGELFF	TGTGCCAGCAGCTATCTCTCGAACACCGGGGAGCTGTTTTTT
TRBV5-5	-	TRBJ1-4	TRBD1	CASSLQGENEKLFF	TGTGCCAGCAGCTTGCAGGGGGAGAATGAAAAACTGTTTTTT
TRBV5-1	-	TRBJ2-1	TRBD2	CASNSGGASYNEQFF	TGCGCCAGCAATAGCGGGGGGGCCTCGTACAATGAGCAGTTCTTC
TRBV5-4	-	TRBJ2-6	-	CASSLSAPSGANGLTF	TGTGCCAGCAGCCTATCGGCCCCCTCTGGGGCCAACGGCCTGACTTTC
TRBV5-4	once	TRBJ1-6	-	CASSRLQGLSPLHF	TGTGCCAGCAGCCGCCTTCAGGGGTTGTCACCCCTCCACTTT
TRBV2	-	TRBJ1-2	-	CASSVSPGGTRGYTF	TGTGCCAGCAGTGTATCTCCCGGGGGTACTAGGGGCTACACCTTC
TRBV19	-	TRBJ1-4	-	CATRPREAVWKLFF	TGTGCCACAAGACCCAGGGAGGCGGTGTGGAAACTGTTTTTT
TRBV19	-	TRBJ1-5	-	CASSLPSRSGLNQPQHF	TGTGCCAGTAGTCTTCCCTCCCGGTCGGGACTTAATCAGCCCCAGCATTTT
TRBV7-3	-	TRBJ2-7	TRBD2	CASSPSGRVTYEQYF	TGTGCCAGCAGCCCGAGCGGGAGGGTCACCTACGAGCAGTACTTC
TRBV7-9	-	TRBJ1-2	TRBD1	CASSFDGQGGFNYGYTF	TGTGCCAGCAGCTTCGACGGACAGGGGGGATTTAACTATGGCTACACCTTC
TRBV6-1	-	TRBJ1-5	-	CASSGGHLNQPQHF	TGTGCCAGCAGTGGGGGACACCTAAATCAGCCCCAGCATTTT
TRBV10-3	-	TRBJ1-3	-	CAISERVSGNTIYF	TGTGCCATCAGTGAAAGAGTCTCTGGAAACACCATATATTTT
TRBV6-5	-	TRBJ1-3	-	CASSPRRGSGNTIYF	TGTGCCAGCAGTCCCAGGCGGGGATCAGGAAACACCATATATTTT
TRBV19	-	TRBJ1-5	TRBD1	CASTLQGAGVQHF	TGTGCCAGTACCCTGCAGGGGGCGGGAGTCCAGCATTTT
TRBV5-1	-	TRBJ1-1	TRBD1	CASRRTGADTEAFF	TGCGCCAGCAGACGGACAGGGGCGGACACTGAAGCTTTCTTT
TRBV6-5	-	TRBJ2-7	TRBD2	CASSIQREGPYEQYF	TGTGCCAGCAGTATTCAGCGGGAGGGACCCTACGAGCAGTACTTC
TRBV7-9	-	TRBJ2-1	-	CASSLGRQGRPGVYNEQFF	TGTGCCAGCAGCTTAGGTAGGCAGGGCCGCCCCGGCGTCTACAATGAGCAGTTCTTC
TRBV28	-	TRBJ1-5	-	CASSYDSPRSNQPQHF	TGTGCCAGCAGTTACGACAGCCCAAGATCCAATCAGCCCCAGCATTTT
TRBV5-4	-	TRBJ2-1	-	CASSLYRGLNNEQFF	TGTGCCAGCAGCTTGTACCGAGGGCTAAACAATGAGCAGTTCTTC
TRBV5-6	few	TRBJ2-1	-	CASSPVGSYNEQFF	TGTGCCAGCAGCCCAGTTGGCTCCTACAATGAGCAGTTCTTC
TRBV5-1	-	TRBJ1-1	-	CASSLASQGSEAFF	TGCGCCAGCAGCTTGGCCTCTCAGGGAAGTGAAGCTTTCTTT
TRBV11-3	-	TRBJ2-1	TRBD1	CASSVGQGYNEQFF	TGTGCCAGCAGCGTAGGACAGGGATACAATGAGCAGTTCTTC
TRBV6-5	-	TRBJ1-3	-	CASSYGGAVGNTIYF	TGTGCCAGCAGTTACGGGGGGGCGGTTGGAAACACCATATATTTT
TRBV11-1	-	TRBJ2-3	-	CASTEGGGLSFTDTQYF	TGTGCCAGCACCGAAGGGGGGGGCCTTTCCTTCACAGATACGCAGTATTTT
TRBV7-9	-	TRBJ1-3	TRBD1	CASSLETGEIGNTIYF	TGTGCCAGCAGCTTAGAGACAGGGGAAATTGGAAACACCATATATTTT
TRBV6-5	-	TRBJ2-7	-	CASSPDSPTGEQYF	TGTGCCAGCAGTCCAGACAGCCCAACAGGAGAGCAGTACTTC
TRBV7-6	-	TRBJ1-6	-	CASSLALNSPLHF	TGTGCCAGCAGCTTAGCCCTTAATTCACCCCTCCACTTT
TRBV1	-	TRBJ2-1	-	CTSSQDFRWEGGFYNEQFF	TGCACCAGCAGCCAAGATTTCCGGTGGGAGGGAGGGTTCTACAATGAGCAGTTCTTC
TRBV28	-	TRBJ2-4	-	CASSLSGEKNIQYF	TGTGCCAGCAGTTTGTCGGGGGAAAAAAACATTCAGTACTTC
TRBV7-3	-	TRBJ1-3	-	CASSLTASSGNTIYF	TGTGCCAGCAGCTTAACAGCGAGCTCTGGAAACACCATATATTTT
TRBV9	-	TRBJ2-7	-	CASSMGAGSTYEQYF	TGTGCCAGCTCAATGGGCGCAGGGTCGACCTACGAGCAGTACTTC
TRBV2	few	TRBJ1-5	-	CASSARPGIQPQHF	TGTGCCAGCAGTGCCAGACCGGGGATACAGCCCCAGCATTTT
TRBV6-5	-	TRBJ1-6	TRBD1	CASSYEGQGATALHF	TGTGCCAGCAGTTATGAGGGACAGGGTGCGACAGCCCTCCACTTT
TRBV10-3	-	TRBJ2-3	-	CAISESTSSIDTQYF	TGTGCCATCAGTGAGTCGACCTCTAGCATAGATACGCAGTATTTT
TRBV28	-	TRBJ2-5	TRBD2	CASTPLAGVETQYF	TGTGCCAGCACCCCTCTGGCGGGAGTAGAGACCCAGTACTTC
TRBV7-8	-	TRBJ2-7	-	CASSSWRNYEQYF	TGTGCCAGCAGTTCCTGGCGGAACTACGAGCAGTACTTC